A selection of T cell receptor beta chains follows, all from one sample in a study of blood T cell repertoires in COVID-19. TCRdb's copy holds only in-frame clones and misses some; the assay was immunoSEQ multiplex PCR. The sample consists of over 200,000 clones, around nine tenths of them appearing once. The source material was PBMCs or T cells enriched from blood (not recorded which). All receptors come from a man aged 30 to 45 who had recovered from COVID-19. Both conserved end residues are part of each CDR3. The D gene is left open where the match is weak. Rows give clone size only sometimes, using once, few, many, or a class for an expanded clone.

-	TRBV9	TRBJ1-1	TRBD1	TGTGCCAGCACGGGGACAGGGGAGATGAACACTGAAGCTTTCTTT	CASTGTGEMNTEAFF
few	TRBV18	TRBJ2-2	-	TGTGCCAGCTCACCCCGCAGGGCTACCGGGGAGCTGTTTTTT	CASSPRRATGELFF
-	TRBV13	TRBJ1-2	TRBD1	TGTGCCAGCACTTCCCCCGGGACAGGGGGGCCCTATGGCTACACCTTC	CASTSPGTGGPYGYTF
-	TRBV6-6	TRBJ2-2	-	TGTGCCAGCAGTGACTGGACCGGGACGAACACCGGGGAGCTGTTTTTT	CASSDWTGTNTGELFF
-	TRBV18	TRBJ2-1	TRBD2	TGTGCCAGCCGACCGGCGGGAGCGAGCTCCTACAATGAGCAGTTCTTC	CASRPAGASSYNEQFF
-	TRBV7-9	TRBJ1-4	-	TGTGCCAGCAGCTTAGACGGCGGCCGACATGAAAAACTGTTTTTT	CASSLDGGRHEKLFF
-	TRBV27	TRBJ2-5	-	TGTGCCAGCAGTTTCAAACCACCTTGGAGGGGAGAAGAGACCCAGTACTTC	CASSFKPPWRGEETQYF
-	TRBV6-5	TRBJ2-7	TRBD2	TGTGCCAGCATTGGGACTAGCGGGAGCCTCTACGAGCAGTACTTC	CASIGTSGSLYEQYF
-	TRBV12-3/TRBV12-4	TRBJ1-5	TRBD1	TGTGCCAGCAGTGGACAGGGGGCCCACCTGCATTTT	CASSGQGAHLHF
-	TRBV25-1	TRBJ2-1	-	TGTGCCAGCAGTGACGGGGTAGGAGGGAGCTCCTACAATGAGCAGTTCTTC	CASSDGVGGSSYNEQFF
-	TRBV27	TRBJ2-1	TRBD2	TGTGCCAGCAGCCCCGGGGTAGCGGGAGCTAAACCCAGGGCTTACAATGAGCAGTTCTTC	CASSPGVAGAKPRAYNEQFF
-	TRBV27	TRBJ2-1	-	TGTGCCAGCAGTAGCCGGGACACCCGCCGCAGCTCCTACAATGAGCAGTTCTTC	CASSSRDTRRSSYNEQFF
-	TRBV5-1	TRBJ1-1	-	TGCGCCAGCAGCTTACAGGCTGCCGACACTGAAGCTTTCTTT	CASSLQAADTEAFF
-	TRBV5-8	TRBJ2-1	TRBD2	TGTGCCAGCAGCTTGGGACGGGGGGGGACGCAGTTCTTC	CASSLGRGGTQFF
-	TRBV3-1/TRBV3-2	TRBJ1-6	TRBD1	TGTGCCAGCAGCTTCCGGGACAGAAATTCACCCCTCCACTTT	CASSFRDRNSPLHF
once	TRBV30	TRBJ1-5	TRBD1	TGTGCCTGGAGTGTAGACGGAGACCCGGGACAGAGCAATCAGCCCCAGCATTTT	CAWSVDGDPGQSNQPQHF
once	TRBV7-9	TRBJ1-3	-	TGTGCCAGCAGCTATCGGACTGTAGAAGCTGGAAACACCATATATTTT	CASSYRTVEAGNTIYF
-	TRBV5-6	TRBJ1-1	-	TGTGCCAGCAGCTTGGCGGGTTTGGCAGGGCTCACTGAAGCTTTCTTT	CASSLAGLAGLTEAFF
-	TRBV28	TRBJ2-3	TRBD2	TGTGCCAGCAGTCGTATCCGGGCGAATGGCGGGAGGGCCGGCTCGGGCACAGATACGCAGTATTTT	CASSRIRANGGRAGSGTDTQYF
few	TRBV18	TRBJ2-7	TRBD2	TGTGCCAGCTCACCTAGCGGGAGGAGGTACGAGCAGTACTTC	CASSPSGRRYEQYF
few	TRBV10-3	TRBJ1-6	-	TGTGCCATCAGTAGGACAGACATAAACCGGAGCTCCTATAATTCACCCCTCCACTTT	CAISRTDINRSSYNSPLHF
-	TRBV28	TRBJ1-4	TRBD1	TGTGCCAGCAGTCCTCATGGACAGGGAGCTAGAGAAAAACTGTTTTTT	CASSPHGQGAREKLFF
-	TRBV7-9	TRBJ1-1	-	TGTGCCAGCAGCTTAGAAATCAGGGGCACTGAAGCTTTCTTT	CASSLEIRGTEAFF
-	TRBV2	TRBJ2-7	TRBD1	TGTGCCAGCAAAGCCCGGACAGGGCCCTACGAGCAGTACTTC	CASKARTGPYEQYF
-	TRBV6-5	TRBJ1-1	TRBD1	TGTGCCAGCAGAGCGACAGGGATGTTTACTTTCTTT	CASRATGMFTFF
-	TRBV20-1	TRBJ2-7	TRBD2	TGCAGTGCTAGTTTTTCCCTAGCGGAGCGATATTACTCCTACGAGCAGTACTTC	CSASFSLAERYYSYEQYF
-	TRBV18	TRBJ2-7	TRBD1	TGTGCCAGCTCACCAGTGGAAGGGGGCCTCTACGAGCAGTACTTC	CASSPVEGGLYEQYF
-	TRBV6-5	TRBJ1-2	-	TGTGCCAGCAGCACAGGGATTTTCTCTGGCTACACCTTC	CASSTGIFSGYTF
-	TRBV18	TRBJ2-7	-	TGTGCCAGCTCCCCTCGGGTTACCGTCTCCTACGAGCAGTACTTC	CASSPRVTVSYEQYF
-	TRBV7-9	TRBJ1-1	-	TGTGCCAGCAGTCCTACTTCGAACACTGAAGCTTTCTTT	CASSPTSNTEAFF
once	TRBV5-4	TRBJ1-2	TRBD1	TGTGCCAGCAGCTCGTACAGGGGGGAAGGCTACACCTTC	CASSSYRGEGYTF
-	TRBV7-6	TRBJ2-6	-	TGTGCCAGCAGCTTAAGAGGGACTGGGGCCAACGTCCTGACTTTC	CASSLRGTGANVLTF
-	TRBV19	TRBJ2-1	-	TGTGCCACTAGGGGGGGTTACAATGAGCAGTTCTTC	CATRGGYNEQFF
-	TRBV27	TRBJ2-2	TRBD2	TGTGCCAGCAGTCTGGGGGGGTCCGGGGAGCTGTTTTTT	CASSLGGSGELFF
-	TRBV28	TRBJ2-2	-	TGTGCCAGCAGTTTACAGACCCTAGTAACCGGGGAGCTGTTTTTT	CASSLQTLVTGELFF
-	TRBV11-2	TRBJ1-1	-	TGTGCCAGCAGCCAAAACCGGGACTTTGGCACTGAAGCTTTCTTT	CASSQNRDFGTEAFF
once	TRBV5-4	TRBJ2-3	TRBD2	TGTGCCGCGGGGGGCCCCAACACAGATACGCAGTATTTT	CAAGGPNTDTQYF
-	TRBV11-3	TRBJ2-3	-	TGTGCCAGCAGTAGGGGGACCACAGATACGCAGTATTTT	CASSRGTTDTQYF
-	TRBV27	TRBJ2-1	-	TGTGCCAGCAGTTTACCCCCCCGGTTCGTGGGCCTTAACAATGAGCAGTTCTTC	CASSLPPRFVGLNNEQFF
-	TRBV7-8	TRBJ2-3	-	TGTGCCAGCAAGGGCAGGGTTCATGGAGATACGCAGTATTTT	CASKGRVHGDTQYF
-	TRBV19	TRBJ1-5	-	TGTGCCAGTAGTATATCAGAACCTAATCAGCCCCAGCATTTT	CASSISEPNQPQHF
-	TRBV25-1	TRBJ1-4	TRBD1	TGTGCCAGCAGTCCCCGGGACAGGGGGAGAACTAATGAAAAACTGTTTTTT	CASSPRDRGRTNEKLFF